One sample yielded the 18 T cell receptor beta chains listed below, sequenced in a study of post-analysis software for immune sequencing data. The authors incorporated unique molecular identifiers into the TCR beta cDNA libraries. TCRdb fed the PCR reads into MiXCR, producing one record per CDR3 protein. Here the sample spans hundreds of thousands of distinct CDR3 sequences, approximately 59% being singletons. Study observations and caveats: Patients used roughly five TRBV segments, including TRBV5-6, TRBV5-1 and TRBV20-1, more often than controls.

No antigen has been identified for these receptors. Sequencing input: blood. These receptors were taken from a girl aged 2 to 10 with multiple sclerosis.

This clonotype came up a few times. The V call is TRBV10-3, the J call TRBJ2-6; 7 bases are a match to TRBD2. After removal of 0 bases from V and 2 bases from J, the junction contained 1 base not matched to a gene. CDR3 length equals 16 residues. Germline lookup yields CDR1 ENHRY and CDR2 SYGVKD. For the CDR3, the DNA is TGTGCCATCAGTGAGTCGAGCGGGACTGGGGCCAACGTCCTGACTTTC. This codes for CAISESSGTGANVLTF.

The rearrangement uses TRBV7-2 and TRBJ2-4; no firm D call. CDR1 is SGHTA and CDR2 is FQGNSA in the germline V gene. The germline V and J ends were trimmed by 1 base and 5 bases, with 6 bases remaining between them. The CDR3 length is 13 residues. The CDR3 here is CASSLGDENIQYF. DNA for the CDR3: TGTGCCAGCAGCTTAGGGGATGAAAACATTCAGTACTTC.

This clonotype has only a few counts. CDR3 bases: TGCGCCAGCAGCAGGGCTAGCGGAAGCTCCTACAATGAGCAGTACTTC. Residues: CASSRASGSSYNEQYF. The chain recombines TRBV5-1 with TRBJ2-1; 7 bases match TRBD2. The tail of the sequence fits TRBJ2-7 better, so the J call may be wrong. CDR3 length equals 16 residues. Germline loops: CDR1 SGHRS, CDR2 YFSETQ.

The rearrangement uses TRBV7-7 and TRBJ2-5, with 10 bases lining up with TRBD2. The CDR3 length is 16 residues. The V gene end was trimmed by 6 bases and the J gene end by 1 base; junction bases not matched to a gene: 8. The V gene's germline CDR1 is SSHAT and CDR2 FNYEAQ (reference sequence). CDR3 residues: CASSSAGGPFQETQYF. DNA of the CDR3: TGTGCCAGCAGTTCAGCGGGGGGGCCGTTCCAAGAGACCCAGTACTTC.

The chain employs TRBV24-1 and TRBJ1-1; D is undetermined. The length of the CDR3 is 12 residues. Germline CDR1 KGHDR, CDR2 SFDVKD. V was shortened by 1 base and J by 9 bases, with 8 bases between the two germline ends. In DNA, the CDR3 is TGTGCCACCAGTGATTTTGGCAGGAAAGCTTTCTTT. Translated: CATSDFGRKAFF.

J is TRBJ2-3 and V is TRBV28, with no clear D. The germline gives CDR1 MDHEN, CDR2 SYDVKM. V lost 3 bases to trimming and J lost 0 bases, with 16 bases between them. This CDR3 spans 17 amino acids. The CDR3 loop is CASSLVRLSVSTDTQYF. For the CDR3, the DNA is TGTGCCAGCAGTTTGGTCAGACTTTCCGTCAGCACAGATACGCAGTATTTT.

Only one count was recorded for this clonotype. The gene calls are TRBV7-2 and TRBJ1-1, with a possible D match to TRBD1 (5 bases). Germline V gives CDR1 SGHTA, CDR2 FQGNSA. Trimming removed 5 bases from V and 10 bases from J, with 14 bases in between. The CDR3 loop spans 12 amino acids. The CDR3 loop is CASSLGVIVAFF. The CDR3 coding sequence is TGTGCCAGCAGCCTAGGGGTTATTGTAGCTTTCTTT.

This clonotype was recorded only once. This chain joins TRBV12-2 and TRBJ2-2; the table's D call of TRBD2 was not tested on the DNA. TRBV12-2 is flagged as a pseudogene. The CDR3 consists of 16 residues. This CDR3 is CASRLAAAGNTGELFF. In nucleotides, the CDR3 is TGTGCAAGTCGCTTAGCGGCGGCAGGGAACACCGGGGAGCTGTTTTTT.

This chain connects TRBV13 to TRBJ1-6, with unresolved D. V gave up 11 bases and J gave up 6 bases, with 20 bases separating them. The germline V gene encodes CDR1 PRHDT and CDR2 FYEKMQ (reference sequence). CDR3 length: 15 amino acids. CDR3 in DNA: TGTGCCGCGGGTATGGGAGAGGCGAGTAATTCACCCCTCCACTTT. Its protein is CAAGMGEASNSPLHF. Combining the CDR3 with reference TRBV13 and TRBJ1-6 gives the whole variable domain AAGVIQSPRHLIKEKRETATLKCYPIPRHDTVYWYQQGPGQDPQFLISFYEKMQSDKGSIPDRFSAQQFSDYHSELNMSSLELGDSALYFCAAGMGEASNSPLHFGNGTRLTVT.

The chain carries TRBV12-3 or TRBV12-4 and TRBJ2-3; 12 nucleotides align to TRBD1. With V trimmed by 6 bases and J by 11 bases, 9 bases remained unmatched. This CDR3 has 14 residues. The CDR3 sequence is CASREGQGALLQYF. CDR3 in DNA: TGTGCCAGCAGGGAGGGACAGGGGGCGCTTCTGCAGTATTTT.

V is TRBV11-2 and J is TRBJ2-3; D not certain. This CDR3 spans 11 amino acids. The germline V and J ends were trimmed by 2 bases and 6 bases, with 3 bases remaining between them. Germline CDR1 reads SGHAT; CDR2 reads FQNNGV. The DNA for the CDR3 is TGTGCCAGCAGCTTACACGATACGCAGTATTTT. The encoded protein is CASSLHDTQYF. The whole variable domain, remainder taken from reference TRBV11-2 and TRBJ2-3, is EAGVAQSPRYKIIEKRQSVAFWCNPISGHATLYWYQQILGQGPKLLIQFQNNGVVDDSQLPKDRFSAERLKGVDSTLKIQPAKLEDSAVYLCASSLHDTQYFGPGTRLTVL.

This clonotype has more than one count but fewer than ten. The J gene is TRBJ2-1, the V gene TRBV9, with TRBD2 matching over 8 bases. The CDR3 spans 17 residues. Germline V gives CDR1 SGDLS, CDR2 YYNGEE. V gave up 0 bases and J gave up 0 bases; unmatched junction bases: 5. CDR3 bases: TGTGCCAGCAGCGTAGCGGGACTAGTAGGCTCCTACAATGAGCAGTTCTTC. Protein: CASSVAGLVGSYNEQFF.

There are a few counts of this clonotype. The CDR3 DNA is TGTGCCAGCAGTGCCTTCCAGGGTACGAGTGAGCAGTTCTTC. Protein: CASSAFQGTSEQFF. The gene calls are TRBV6-4 and TRBJ2-1; D may be TRBD1 (5 bases). In germline, CDR1 is MRHNA, CDR2 SNTAGT. V was clipped by 4 bases and J by 9 bases, with 16 bases between them. The CDR3 spans 14 residues.

The gene calls are TRBV5-1 and TRBJ1-2, with D tentatively TRBD1 (5 bases). CDR1 SGHRS and CDR2 YFSETQ come from the germline V gene. V shed 4 bases and J shed 4 bases, with 14 bases lying between them. The CDR3 has 14 residues. The CDR3, as DNA: TGCGCCAGCAGCCCGGCACAGGACATCTATGGCTACACCTTC. Translating gives CASSPAQDIYGYTF.

This clonotype has more than one count but fewer than ten. The chain recombines TRBV5-1 with TRBJ2-7; TRBD1 might be the D (5 bases). CDR1 and CDR2 from the germline V gene are SGHRS and YFSETQ. The CDR3 length is 15 residues. Trimming left V 0 bases short and J 3 bases short, with 13 bases between. CDR3 coding DNA: TGCGCCAGCAGCTTGGGGGGCAGCTCAGTCTACGAGCAGTACTTC. Its translation is CASSLGGSSVYEQYF.

This clonotype was observed a handful of times. The chain combines TRBV6-1 with TRBJ2-1, with D perhaps matching TRBD1 or TRBD2 (5 bases each). Germline CDR1 and CDR2: MNHNS and SASEGT. The ends were cut back, 5 bases at V and 4 bases at J, with 12 bases in the middle. This CDR3 is built from 14 residues. The CDR3 loop reads CASSYEGRYNEQFF. The CDR3 coding sequence is TGTGCCAGCAGTTATGAGGGGCGATACAATGAGCAGTTCTTC.

The V and J genes are TRBV20-1 and TRBJ2-2; D gene ambiguous. CDR1 is DFQATT, CDR2 SNEGSKA, per germline (reference sequence). Trimming took 0 bases from V and 9 from J, leaving 17 bases between them. This CDR3 region has 15 residues. CDR3 loop: CSARDYGSQDRELFF. Written as DNA, the CDR3 is TGCAGTGCTAGAGACTACGGGTCCCAGGACCGGGAGCTGTTTTTT.

This rearrangement joins TRBV10-3 to TRBJ2-3, with a tentative D call TRBD2 (6 bases). Trimming shortened V by 7 bases and J by 3 bases, and 11 bases separated the two germline ends. The CDR3 spans 13 residues. The germline CDR1 and CDR2 sequences are ENHRY and SYGVKD. Here the CDR3 reads CAIMGGPTDTQYF. CDR3 nucleotide sequence: TGTGCCATCATGGGGGGACCTACAGATACGCAGTATTTT.